What follows are 30 T cell receptor beta chains derived from one specimen sequenced in a study of T cells in Graves' hyperthyroidism and ophthalmopathy. RNA transcripts yielded amplified TCR beta CDR3 regions. When the TCR CDR3 underwent first-round RT-PCR, the HTBI primer set was used. TCRdb called the multiplex PCR reads again in MiXCR, with one record for every CDR3 protein. This table holds around 370,000 distinct CDR3 sequences, around a sixth found once. Sequenced material: blood. Receptors were obtained from a man younger than 30 with Graves' ophthalmopathy.

This clonotype has just a few counts. The CDR3, as DNA: TGTGCCAGCAGTCGGGGGGCGTCCTACAATGAGCAGTTCTTC. Translated: CASSRGASYNEQFF. V usage is TRBV6-4 and J usage is TRBJ2-1, with D perhaps matching TRBD2 (7 bases). V was shortened by 5 bases and J by 1 base, with 9 bases between the two germline ends. Germline V lookup: CDR1 MRHNA, CDR2 SNTAGT. The CDR3 covers 14 residues.

This clonotype has a handful of counts. This chain uses TRBV6-1 with TRBJ2-1, with D hard to call. V was clipped by 6 bases and J by 0 bases, with 12 bases between them. The CDR3 has 15 amino acids. Germline loops: CDR1 MNHNS, CDR2 SASEGT. The CDR3 is CASRLDRLSYNEQFF. CDR3 coding DNA: TGTGCCAGCAGACTGGACCGTCTCTCCTACAATGAGCAGTTCTTC.

This clonotype was counted a few times. The chain links TRBV24-1 to TRBJ1-1; D unclear. Trimming removed 5 bases at V and 1 base at J, with 7 bases between. The germline CDR1 and CDR2 sequences are KGHDR and SFDVKD. The CDR3 sequence is 13 residues long. The CDR3 coding sequence is TGTGCCACCAGTGGGGCAGCGAACACTGAAGCTTTCTTT. This translates into CATSGAANTEAFF.

The V and J genes are TRBV10-2 and TRBJ1-4; D remains unclear. Trimming stripped 10 bases from V and 0 bases from J, with 9 bases between. The germline gives CDR1 WSHSY, CDR2 SAAADI. The CDR3 has 13 residues. DNA of the CDR3: TGCGCCACCAGGTCTGCAACTAATGAAAAACTGTTTTTT. It yields the protein CATRSATNEKLFF.

This clonotype was recorded many times. The chain couples TRBV5-1 to TRBJ2-2, with D unclear. Trimming stripped 0 bases from V and 0 bases from J, with 6 bases between. The CDR3 has 15 residues. The germline gives CDR1 SGHRS, CDR2 YFSETQ. Here the CDR3 reads CASSLATTNTGELFF. In nucleotides, the CDR3 is TGCGCCAGCAGCTTGGCAACTACGAACACCGGGGAGCTGTTTTTT.

This clonotype was found many times. This sequence joins TRBV3-1 and TRBJ1-1; D is perhaps TRBD1 (5 bases). The ends were cut back, 3 bases at V and 3 bases at J, with 17 bases in the middle. This CDR3 has 16 residues. Looked up from germline, CDR1 is LGHDT and CDR2 is YNNKEL (reference sequence). CDR3 sequence: CASSHLGSGHYTEAFF. CDR3 coding DNA: TGTGCCAGCAGCCACCTCGGCTCGGGGCACTACACTGAAGCTTTCTTT.

The chain combines TRBV20-1 with TRBJ2-5; D may be TRBD1 (5 bases). The CDR3 length is 13 residues. Germline V gene data show CDR1 as DFQATT and CDR2 as SNEGSKA (reference sequence). V was pared by 0 bases and J by 7 bases, with 12 bases between. Here the CDR3 DNA reads TGCAGTGCTAGAGATGCCCAGGGCCTGACCCAGTACTTC. It translates to CSARDAQGLTQYF.

The chain is built from TRBV29-1 and TRBJ1-2; D perhaps matches TRBD1 (6 bases). The ends were cut back, 3 bases at V and 3 bases at J, with 20 bases in the middle. The CDR3 runs to 16 residues. The V gene's germline CDR1 is SQVTM and CDR2 ANQGSEA. The CDR3 sequence is CSVDRTDYKPYYGYTF. Here the CDR3 DNA reads TGCAGCGTTGACAGGACAGACTATAAACCTTACTATGGCTACACCTTC.

V usage is TRBV7-9 and J usage is TRBJ1-4; D is possibly TRBD1 (5 bases). The V and J ends lost 8 bases and 7 bases respectively, with 8 bases between them. The CDR3 loop spans 11 amino acids. The germline CDR1 and CDR2 sequences are SEHNR and FQNEAQ (reference sequence). The CDR3 coding sequence is TGTGCCAGCCGGGACGGTGAAAAACTGTTTTTT. Protein sequence: CASRDGEKLFF.

The CDR3 reads CASSSGAGTQETQYF. In nucleotides, the CDR3 is TGTGCCAGCAGTTCCGGAGCGGGTACCCAAGAGACCCAGTACTTC. The rearrangement uses TRBV5-6 and TRBJ2-5; weak D call: TRBD2 (6 bases). Germline-derived CDR1 and CDR2 are SGHDT and YYEEEE. The CDR3 totals 15 residues. V was clipped by 5 bases and J by 1 base, with 15 bases between them.

This clonotype was detected ten times or more. The CDR3 nucleotides are TGTGCCAGCTCACAGGGGTCTTGGACAGATACGCAGTATTTT. Protein product: CASSQGSWTDTQYF. The V and J genes are TRBV18 and TRBJ2-3; a possible D gene is TRBD1 (5 bases). V gave up 4 bases and J gave up 3 bases, with 11 bases separating them. Germline-derived CDR1 and CDR2 are KGHSH and LQKENI. The CDR3 covers 14 residues.

This rearrangement joins TRBV19 to TRBJ1-4, with D unresolved. CDR3 length: 14 amino acids. CDR1 is LNHDA, CDR2 SQIVND, per germline (reference sequence). Trimming took 6 bases from V and 8 from J, leaving 16 bases between them. CDR3 coding DNA: TGTGCCAGTAGCCCCGATAATCGGGAGGAAAAACTGTTTTTT. This sequence encodes CASSPDNREEKLFF.

This chain uses TRBV19 with TRBJ1-1; D unresolved. Per germline, CDR1 LNHDA and CDR2 SQIVND (reference sequence). The CDR3 runs to 14 residues. The V and J ends lost 3 bases and 9 bases respectively, with 17 bases between them. The CDR3 nucleotides read TGTGCCAGTAGTATGTGGTCTCAAGACACCCAAGCTTTCTTT. Residues: CASSMWSQDTQAFF. Combining the CDR3 with reference TRBV19 and TRBJ1-1 gives the whole variable domain DGGITQSPKYLFRKEGQNVTLSCEQNLNHDAMYWYRQDPGQGLRLIYYSQIVNDFQKGDIAEGYSVSREKKESFPLTVTSAQKNPTAFYLCASSMWSQDTQAFFGQGTRLTVV.

This chain connects TRBV5-1 to TRBJ2-7, with 7 bases identical to TRBD2. The germline V gene has CDR1 SGHRS and CDR2 YFSETQ. V trimming: 0 bases; J trimming: 6 bases; junction bases outside the gene matches: 9. The CDR3 length is 15 residues. CDR3 residues: CASSLGREGPSEQYF. CDR3 coding DNA: TGCGCCAGCAGCTTGGGCAGGGAGGGTCCTTCCGAGCAGTACTTC.

This clonotype was seen ten or more times. The chain joins TRBV9 to TRBJ1-3; D is perhaps TRBD1 (5 bases). V shed 0 bases and J shed 1 base, with 11 bases lying between them. Germline CDR1 and CDR2: SGDLS and YYNGEE. The CDR3 contains 16 residues. DNA of the CDR3: TGTGCCAGCAGCGTAGCTGGGGCCGAATCTGGAAACACCATATATTTT. This codes for CASSVAGAESGNTIYF.

This clonotype was counted ten times or more. This chain joins TRBV18 and TRBJ2-1, with TRBD2 matching over 7 bases. Losses at the gene ends were 3 bases for V and 2 bases for J; bases not matched to a gene: 4. Germline V gives CDR1 KGHSH, CDR2 LQKENI. The CDR3 contains 15 residues. CDR3 sequence reads: CASSPRTSPYNEQFF. The CDR3 coding sequence is TGTGCCAGCTCACCGCGGACTAGTCCCTACAATGAGCAGTTCTTC.

This clonotype was detected many times. The CDR3, as DNA: TGCGCCAGCAGCTTCAGCCCGAACACCGGGGAGCTGTTTTTT. It yields the protein CASSFSPNTGELFF. This chain connects TRBV5-1 to TRBJ2-2; D remains ambiguous. The CDR3 length is 14 residues. Germline CDR1 is SGHRS and CDR2 is YFSETQ. V was cut by 2 bases and J by 0 bases, with 5 bases left in between.

This clonotype was detected only a few times. The chain's CDR3 is CASSIEDGNTGELFF. The CDR3 nucleotides read TGTGCCAGTAGTATAGAAGACGGAAACACCGGGGAGCTGTTTTTT. The chain employs TRBV19 and TRBJ2-2; D unresolved. With 0 bases removed from V and 2 bases from J, the gap between germline ends came to 7 bases. The CDR3 is made up of 15 amino acids. CDR1 and CDR2 from the germline V gene are LNHDA and SQIVND (reference sequence).

This clonotype was seen at least ten times. The chain carries TRBV7-8 and TRBJ1-1; weak D call: TRBD1 (6 bases). The CDR3 consists of 15 residues. In germline, CDR1 is SGHVS, CDR2 FQNEAQ. Trimming removed 5 bases at V and 1 base at J, with 14 bases between. CDR3 in DNA: TGTGCCAGCAGCGTACAGGGAAGAGAGAACACTGAAGCTTTCTTT. This translates into CASSVQGRENTEAFF.

This clonotype has at least ten counts. V usage is TRBV20-1 and J usage is TRBJ1-6; D is possibly TRBD1 (5 bases). CDR1 is DFQATT and CDR2 is SNEGSKA in the germline V gene (reference sequence). This CDR3 contains 15 residues. V was shortened by 0 bases and J by 7 bases, with 13 bases between the two germline ends. The CDR3 DNA follows: TGCAGTGCTAGAGAGGATCGGGGCCTGAATTCACCCCTCCACTTT. Translated: CSAREDRGLNSPLHF.

This clonotype occurred many times. The V gene is TRBV12-3 or TRBV12-4, the J gene TRBJ1-4, with D uncertain. The CDR3 consists of 14 residues. The V and J ends lost 6 bases and 3 bases respectively, with 11 bases between them. CDR3: CASRSRRANEKLFF. DNA of the CDR3: TGTGCCAGCAGGTCCCGTCGGGCTAATGAAAAACTGTTTTTT.

V usage is TRBV6-1 and J usage is TRBJ2-7; 11 bases line up with TRBD1. With V trimmed by 7 bases and J by 6 bases, 5 bases remained unmatched. The CDR3 is 13 residues long. From germline, CDR1 is MNHNS and CDR2 SASEGT. The CDR3 is CASIPGQGGEQYF. DNA of the CDR3: TGTGCCAGCATACCGGGACAGGGGGGCGAGCAGTACTTC.

This clonotype was observed a handful of times. This chain connects TRBV5-8 to TRBJ1-2; D gene ambiguous. CDR3 length equals 13 residues. Germline CDR1 is SGHTS and CDR2 is YDEGEE. Trimming took off 0 bases at V and 3 bases at J, with 6 bases between the two ends. As DNA, the CDR3 is TGTGCCAGCAGCTTGGATCAGGACTATGGCTACACCTTC. Translated, it gives CASSLDQDYGYTF.

J is TRBJ1-2 and V is TRBV20-1, with 7 bases that match TRBD1. This CDR3 has 15 amino acids. J was trimmed by 4 bases and V by 6 bases; bases with no gene match: 14. Germline V gives CDR1 DFQATT, CDR2 SNEGSKA (reference sequence). The CDR3 coding sequence is TGCAGTGCCAGAACGGAGGGGGCCCTCATCTATGGCTACACCTTC. Amino acids: CSARTEGALIYGYTF.

This clonotype came up many times. This chain joins TRBV7-2 and TRBJ2-7; D gene uncertain. The ends were cut back, 8 bases at V and 2 bases at J, with 10 bases in the middle. This CDR3 region has 12 residues. CDR1 and CDR2 from the germline V gene are SGHTA and FQGNSA. The CDR3 sequence: CASVGIAYEQYF. DNA for the CDR3: TGTGCCAGCGTGGGCATAGCCTACGAGCAGTACTTC.

This clonotype was seen many times. This chain joins TRBV20-1 and TRBJ1-5; D gene unclear. This CDR3 is 14 amino acids long. Germline V gene lookup returns CDR1 DFQATT and CDR2 SNEGSKA (reference sequence). Trimming removed 3 bases from V and 3 bases from J, with 12 bases in between. CDR3 sequence: CSASSQLDNQPQHF. As DNA, the CDR3 is TGCAGTGCTAGCTCGCAACTAGACAATCAGCCCCAGCATTTT.

This clonotype was seen more than once but under ten times. The chain combines TRBV20-1 with TRBJ2-3, with 12 bases fitting TRBD2. Germline assignment: CDR1 DFQATT and CDR2 SNEGSKA (reference sequence). This CDR3 contains 19 residues. The J segment lost 3 bases and the V segment lost 1 base, leaving 14 bases of the junction unmatched. The CDR3 reads CSARGSPLAGGPLTDTQYF. CDR3 nucleotides: TGCAGTGCTAGAGGCTCCCCCCTAGCGGGGGGGCCTTTGACAGATACGCAGTATTTT.

In its sample, this clonotype was seen many times. The chain employs TRBV7-6 and TRBJ1-2, with 8 nucleotides matching TRBD1. Germline assignment: CDR1 SGHVS and CDR2 FNYEAQ. J gave up 8 bases and V 5 bases, and 16 bases lay outside the gene matches. There are 16 residues in the CDR3. The CDR3 loop is CASSQEGGAGGTGYTF. In nucleotides, the CDR3 is TGTGCCAGCAGCCAGGAGGGTGGGGCAGGGGGCACGGGCTACACCTTC.

Details on this clonotype: A clone one base away is much larger, so this may be a read error. The chain has TRBV11-2 and TRBJ1-1; D is perhaps TRBD1 (5 bases). Trimming took 5 bases from V and 6 from J, leaving 13 bases between them. This CDR3 has 13 amino acids. Germline V gene lookup returns CDR1 SGHAT and CDR2 FQNNGV. Here the CDR3 reads CASSPKGRPEAFF. The CDR3 nucleotides are TGTGCCAGCAGCCCAAAGGGGCGGCCTGAAGCTTTCTTT. Supplemented by reference TRBV11-2 and TRBJ1-1, the full variable domain reads EAGVAQSPRYKIIEKRQSVAFWCNPISGHATLYWYQQILGQGPKLLIQFQNNGVVDDSQLPKDRFSAERLKGVDSTLKIQPAKLEDSAVYLCASSPKGRPEAFFGQGTRLTVV.

In this sample, this clonotype turned up a few times. V gene TRBV5-5 combines with J gene TRBJ1-5; D is unresolved. The CDR3 consists of 14 residues. The germline CDR1 and CDR2 sequences are SGHKS and YYEKEE (reference sequence). V lost 0 bases and J 6 bases, leaving 10 bases between the germline ends. CDR3 nucleotide sequence: TGTGCCAGCAGCTTGGAAGGGCCCGTTCAGCCCCAGCATTTT. Its translation is CASSLEGPVQPQHF.